This TCR beta chain was retrieved from a study of blood T cell repertoires in COVID-19. Study context: PBMCs, B-cell-depleted T cells, or T cells were the source of the cDNA or gDNA that made up the material.

Per the study methods: Nucleated cell number was recorded as an estimate derived from reference gene primer amplification. The data were produced by immunoSEQ multiplex PCR, yet TCRdb's version contains in-frame clones alone and is incomplete. From that table come the V and J calls and clone size; the DNA was used to work out D and trimming. Of some 100,000 clones listed, around 87% are singletons. Trimming cost V 0 bases and J 7 bases, with 13 bases left between them. CDR3 length: 15 residues. The germline V gene encodes CDR1 SGHNT and CDR2 YYREEE (reference sequence). The sequence derives from a human donor in a cohort sampled during active COVID-19. The chain links TRBV5-4 to TRBJ2-2; D may be TRBD2 (7 bases). Sequences were obtained from peripheral blood. The DNA for the CDR3 is TGTGCCAGCAGCTTGGAAGGGGGGGCAGGCGGGGAGCTGTTTTTT. It yields the protein CASSLEGGAGGELFF.